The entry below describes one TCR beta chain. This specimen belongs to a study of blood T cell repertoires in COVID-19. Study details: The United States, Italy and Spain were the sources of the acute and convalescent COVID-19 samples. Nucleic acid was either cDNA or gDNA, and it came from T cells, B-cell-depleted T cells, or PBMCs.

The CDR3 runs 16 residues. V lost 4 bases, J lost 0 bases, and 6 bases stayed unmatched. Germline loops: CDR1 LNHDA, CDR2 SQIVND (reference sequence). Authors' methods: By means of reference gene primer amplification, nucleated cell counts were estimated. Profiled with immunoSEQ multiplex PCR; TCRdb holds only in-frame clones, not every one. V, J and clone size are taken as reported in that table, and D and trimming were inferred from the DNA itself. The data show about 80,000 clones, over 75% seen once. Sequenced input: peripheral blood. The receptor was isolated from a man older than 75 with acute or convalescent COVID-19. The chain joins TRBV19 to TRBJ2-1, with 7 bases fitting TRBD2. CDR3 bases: TGTGCCAGTAGTAGGAGCGGGGTGAGCTCCTACAATGAGCAGTTCTTC. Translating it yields CASSRSGVSSYNEQFF.